The 11 T cell receptor beta chains given below trace back to one sample, sequenced in a study of CD8 T cells in ankylosing spondylitis. In TCRdb, the 5' RACE reads were re-called with MiXCR into one record per CDR3 protein. The sample yields fewer than 350,000 distinct CDR3 sequences, around 10% seen once. Sequenced input: blood, either unsorted or a sorted T cell fraction (not recorded which). The source is a female donor with ankylosing spondylitis or in good health (not recorded which).

This clonotype occurred many times. The rearrangement links TRBV20-1 to TRBJ2-4; no clear D. The CDR3 consists of 16 residues. The V end was cut by 0 bases, the J end by 8 bases, with 20 bases between. CDR1 and CDR2 from the germline V gene are DFQATT and SNEGSKA (reference sequence). The CDR3 nucleotides are TGCAGTGCTAGAGATGGGCTCCCTCGGATTAACGACATTCAGTACTTC. It translates to CSARDGLPRINDIQYF.

This clonotype has at least ten counts. The DNA for the CDR3 is TGTGCCACCGGAGGGACTAGCGGGGGGTATGAGCAGTTCTTC. This encodes CATGGTSGGYEQFF. V usage is TRBV10-3 and J usage is TRBJ2-1; the match to TRBD2 covers 15 bases. Trimming removed 10 bases from V and 8 bases from J; junction bases left unmatched: 6. The V gene's germline CDR1 is ENHRY and CDR2 SYGVKD. The length of the CDR3 is 14 residues.

This clonotype was counted between two and nine times. The CDR3 coding sequence is TGCGCCAGCAGCTTGGGGACCGGGTCCCTCAATGAGCAGTTCTTC. Amino acids: CASSLGTGSLNEQFF. The chain has TRBV5-1 and TRBJ2-1; D gene ambiguous. V was shortened by 0 bases and J by 6 bases, with 13 bases between the two germline ends. CDR1 is SGHRS and CDR2 is YFSETQ in the germline V gene. This CDR3 spans 15 amino acids.

This clonotype was counted many times. J is TRBJ1-1 and V is TRBV5-1; 11 nucleotides match TRBD1. Germline CDR1 and CDR2: SGHRS and YFSETQ. The CDR3 extends over 15 amino acids. The V segment lost 0 bases and the J segment 3 bases; nucleotides outside the gene matches: 1. The CDR3 DNA reads TGCGCCAGCAGCTTGGTGGGACAGGGGGACACTGAAGCTTTCTTT. It yields the protein CASSLVGQGDTEAFF.

The genes are TRBV19 and TRBJ2-2; D may be TRBD1 (5 bases). The V end lost 5 bases, the J end lost 4 bases, and 14 bases lay between the germline ends. This CDR3 contains 15 residues. The germline CDR1 and CDR2 sequences are LNHDA and SQIVND (reference sequence). The CDR3 protein is CASSLLAGSTGELFF. The CDR3 DNA sequence: TGTGCCAGTAGTCTTCTGGCAGGGTCCACCGGGGAGCTGTTTTTT.

This clonotype appeared many times. The chain combines TRBV5-1 with TRBJ2-1, with D perhaps matching TRBD1 (5 bases). V lost 1 base and J 9 bases, leaving 17 bases between the germline ends. Germline V gene lookup returns CDR1 SGHRS and CDR2 YFSETQ. The CDR3 extends over 15 amino acids. The CDR3 reads CASSLTGPLSGEQFF. CDR3 in DNA: TGCGCCAGCAGCTTGACAGGACCATTGTCAGGTGAGCAGTTCTTC.

This clonotype has only a few counts. The J gene is TRBJ1-6, the V gene TRBV7-3; TRBD1 matches 10 bases. The ends lost 5 bases at V and 8 bases at J; junction bases unmatched: 3. Germline CDR1 SGHTA, CDR2 FQGTGA. The CDR3 covers 14 residues. CDR3 sequence reads: CASSPGQGDSPLHF. In nucleotides, the CDR3 is TGTGCCAGCAGCCCCGGACAGGGGGATTCACCCCTCCACTTT. The full variable domain, its missing parts supplied by reference TRBV7-3 and TRBJ1-6, is GAGVSQTPSNKVTEKGKYVELRCDPISGHTALYWYRQSLGQGPEFLIYFQGTGAADDSGLPNDRFFAVRPEGSVSTLKIQRTERGDSAVYLCASSPGQGDSPLHFGNGTRLTVT.

This clonotype was seen at least ten times. V gene TRBV6-5 combines with J gene TRBJ1-5; 10 nucleotides line up with TRBD1. The CDR3 contains 14 residues. Trimming cost V 2 bases and J 6 bases; bases outside gene matches: 1. In germline, CDR1 is MNHEY, CDR2 SVGAGI. The CDR3: CASSYGQGVQPQHF. As DNA, the CDR3 is TGTGCCAGCAGTTACGGACAGGGGGTTCAGCCCCAGCATTTT.

In this sample, this clonotype turned up many times. This rearrangement joins TRBV2 to TRBJ1-1; D is perhaps TRBD1 (6 bases). The CDR3 runs to 12 residues. Germline assignment: CDR1 SNHLY and CDR2 FYNNEI. Trimming took off 8 bases at V and 4 bases at J, with 11 bases between the two ends. This chain's CDR3 is CASLEGGTEAFF. CDR3 nucleotide sequence: TGTGCCAGCCTTGAAGGGGGCACTGAAGCTTTCTTT.

This clonotype was picked up many times. The chain is built from TRBV6-5 and TRBJ1-2; the D is unclear. With 4 bases removed from V and 8 bases from J, the gap between germline ends came to 17 bases. CDR1 and CDR2 from the germline V gene are MNHEY and SVGAGI. This CDR3 spans 14 amino acids. CDR3 loop: CASSSPHDERGYTF. The CDR3 nucleotides are TGTGCCAGCAGTTCCCCCCACGATGAGAGGGGCTACACCTTC.

This clonotype occurred many times. V usage is TRBV5-1 and J usage is TRBJ2-6, with a weak D call TRBD1 (6 bases). V lost 0 bases and J lost 4, with 11 bases in between. The CDR3 consists of 16 residues. Looked up from germline, CDR1 is SGHRS and CDR2 is YFSETQ. CDR3 bases: TGCGCCAGCAGCTTGGCAGGGGATAAAGGGGCCAACGTCCTGACTTTC. This translates into CASSLAGDKGANVLTF.